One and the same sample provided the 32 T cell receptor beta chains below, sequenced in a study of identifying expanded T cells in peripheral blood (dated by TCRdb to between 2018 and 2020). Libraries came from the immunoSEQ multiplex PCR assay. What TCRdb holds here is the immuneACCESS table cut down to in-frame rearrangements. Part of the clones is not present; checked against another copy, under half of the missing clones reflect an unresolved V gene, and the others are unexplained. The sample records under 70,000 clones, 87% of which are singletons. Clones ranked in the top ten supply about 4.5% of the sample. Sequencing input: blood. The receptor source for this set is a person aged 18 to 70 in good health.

CDR3 residues: CASSFRFYEQYF. The CDR3 bases are TGTGCCAGCAGTTTTAGGTTTTACGAGCAGTACTTC. This chain links TRBV28 with TRBJ2-7; D is ambiguous. V lost 3 bases, J lost 4 bases, and 7 bases lay in between. This CDR3 comprises 12 residues. From germline, CDR1 is MDHEN and CDR2 SYDVKM.

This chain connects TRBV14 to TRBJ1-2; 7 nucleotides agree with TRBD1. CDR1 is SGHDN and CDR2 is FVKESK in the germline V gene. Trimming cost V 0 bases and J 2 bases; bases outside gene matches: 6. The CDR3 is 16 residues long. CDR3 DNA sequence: TGTGCCAGCAGCCAAGATGTCAGGGGGTCCAACTATGGCTACACCTTC. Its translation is CASSQDVRGSNYGYTF.

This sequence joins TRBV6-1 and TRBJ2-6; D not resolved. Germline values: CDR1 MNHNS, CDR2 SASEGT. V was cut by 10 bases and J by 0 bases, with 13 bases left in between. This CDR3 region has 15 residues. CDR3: CATYKSGSGANVLTF. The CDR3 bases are TGTGCCACCTATAAAAGTGGCTCTGGGGCCAACGTCCTGACTTTC.

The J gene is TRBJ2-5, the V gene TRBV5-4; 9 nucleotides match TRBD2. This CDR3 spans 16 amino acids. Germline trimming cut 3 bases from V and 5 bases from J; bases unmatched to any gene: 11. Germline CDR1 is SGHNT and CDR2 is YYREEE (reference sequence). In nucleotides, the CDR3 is TGTGCCAGCAGCTCAGCAGGGAGCCTAGCGGGGGAGACCCAGTACTTC. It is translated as CASSSAGSLAGETQYF.

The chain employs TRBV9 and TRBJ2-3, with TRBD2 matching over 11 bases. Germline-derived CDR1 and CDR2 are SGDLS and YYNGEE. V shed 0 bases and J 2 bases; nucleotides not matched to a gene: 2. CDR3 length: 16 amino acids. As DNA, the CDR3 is TGTGCCAGCAGCGTAGGACTAGCGGGGAACACAGATACGCAGTATTTT. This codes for CASSVGLAGNTDTQYF. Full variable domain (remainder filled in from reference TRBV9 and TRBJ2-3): DSGVTQTPKHLITATGQRVTLRCSPRSGDLSVYWYQQSLDQGLQFLIQYYNGEERAKGNILERFSAQQFPDLHSELNLSSLELGDSALYFCASSVGLAGNTDTQYFGPGTRLTVL.

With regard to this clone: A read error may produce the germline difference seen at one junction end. CDR3: CASNLRTGSSYNEQFF. The CDR3 bases are TGCGCCAGCAACTTGCGGACAGGTAGCTCCTACAATGAGCAGTTCTTC. This chain connects TRBV5-1 to TRBJ2-1; TRBD1 aligns across 7 bases. This CDR3 has 16 residues. Germline CDR1 and CDR2: SGHRS and YFSETQ.

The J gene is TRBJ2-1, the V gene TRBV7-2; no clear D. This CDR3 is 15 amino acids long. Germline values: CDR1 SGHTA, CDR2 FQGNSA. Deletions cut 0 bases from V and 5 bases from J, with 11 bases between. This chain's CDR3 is CASSLASAPNNEQFF. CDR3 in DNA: TGTGCCAGCAGCTTAGCCAGTGCTCCTAACAATGAGCAGTTCTTC.

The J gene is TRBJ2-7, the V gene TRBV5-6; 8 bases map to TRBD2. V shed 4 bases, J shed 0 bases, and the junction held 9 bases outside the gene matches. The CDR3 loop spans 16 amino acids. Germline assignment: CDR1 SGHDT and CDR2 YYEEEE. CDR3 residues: CASSGGSGSLSYEQYF. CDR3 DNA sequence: TGTGCCAGCAGCGGGGGAAGCGGGAGCCTCTCCTACGAGCAGTACTTC.

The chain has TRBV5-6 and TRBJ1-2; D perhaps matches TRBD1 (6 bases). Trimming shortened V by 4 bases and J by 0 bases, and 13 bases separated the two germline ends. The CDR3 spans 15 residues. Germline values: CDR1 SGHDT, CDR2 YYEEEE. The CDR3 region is CASSTGNGANYGYTF. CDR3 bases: TGTGCCAGCAGCACAGGGAACGGGGCTAACTATGGCTACACCTTC.

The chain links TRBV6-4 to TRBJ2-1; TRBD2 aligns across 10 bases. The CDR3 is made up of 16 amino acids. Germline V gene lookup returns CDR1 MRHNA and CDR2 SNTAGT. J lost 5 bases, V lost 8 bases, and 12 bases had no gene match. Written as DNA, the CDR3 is TGTGCCAGCGAAAAAGCAGCGGGAGGGCCTAACAATGAGCAGTTCTTC. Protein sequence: CASEKAAGGPNNEQFF.

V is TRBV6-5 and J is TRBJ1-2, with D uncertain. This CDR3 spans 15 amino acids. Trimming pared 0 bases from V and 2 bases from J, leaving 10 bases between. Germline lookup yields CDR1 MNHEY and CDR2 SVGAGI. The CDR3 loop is CASSYSYSANYGYTF. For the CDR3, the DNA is TGTGCCAGCAGTTACTCGTACAGTGCCAACTATGGCTACACCTTC.

The CDR3 DNA follows: TGCGCCAGCAGCCAAAAGACAGGGAGCGATGAGCAGTTCTTC. Protein product: CASSQKTGSDEQFF. V gene TRBV4-1 combines with J gene TRBJ2-1; 7 bases match TRBD1. CDR1 MGHRA and CDR2 YSYEKL come from the germline V gene. Germline trimming cut 2 bases from V and 8 bases from J; bases unmatched to any gene: 6. The CDR3 extends over 14 amino acids.

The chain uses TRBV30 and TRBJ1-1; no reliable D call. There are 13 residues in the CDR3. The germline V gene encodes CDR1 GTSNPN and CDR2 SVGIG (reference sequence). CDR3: CAQSYGSGTEAFF. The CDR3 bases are TGTGCTCAGAGTTACGGGTCCGGCACTGAAGCTTTCTTT.

CDR3 region: CASSLEVAGYEQYF. DNA for the CDR3: TGTGCCAGCAGTTTAGAAGTTGCCGGGTACGAGCAGTACTTC. V gene TRBV27 combines with J gene TRBJ2-7; D is uncertain. Germline CDR1 and CDR2: MNHEY and SMNVEV (reference sequence). The CDR3 extends over 14 amino acids. The V end lost 2 bases, the J end lost 4 bases, and 12 bases lay between the germline ends.

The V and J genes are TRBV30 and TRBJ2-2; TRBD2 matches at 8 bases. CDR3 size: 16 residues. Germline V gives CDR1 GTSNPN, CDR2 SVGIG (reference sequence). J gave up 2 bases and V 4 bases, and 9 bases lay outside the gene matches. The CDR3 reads CAWMISGGTNTGELFF. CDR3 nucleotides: TGTGCCTGGATGATCTCGGGGGGGACCAACACCGGGGAGCTGTTTTTT.

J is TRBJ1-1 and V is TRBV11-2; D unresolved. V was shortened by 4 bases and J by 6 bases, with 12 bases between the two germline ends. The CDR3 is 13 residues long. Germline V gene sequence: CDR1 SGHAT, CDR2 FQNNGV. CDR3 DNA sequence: TGTGCCAGCAGCTCACAGAGGAGGGCTGAAGCTTTCTTT. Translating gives CASSSQRRAEAFF.

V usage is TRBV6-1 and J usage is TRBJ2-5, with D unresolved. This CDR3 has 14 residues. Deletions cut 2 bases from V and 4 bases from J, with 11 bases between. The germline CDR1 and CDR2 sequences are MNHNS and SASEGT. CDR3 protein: CASSERPGSETQYF. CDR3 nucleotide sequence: TGTGCCAGCAGTGAAAGGCCTGGGTCAGAGACCCAGTACTTC.

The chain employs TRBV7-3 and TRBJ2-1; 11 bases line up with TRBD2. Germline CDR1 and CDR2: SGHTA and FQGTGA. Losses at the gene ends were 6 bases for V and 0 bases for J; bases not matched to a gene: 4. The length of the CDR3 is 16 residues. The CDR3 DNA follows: TGTGCCAGCAGGTTGACTAGCGGGGCCTCCTACAATGAGCAGTTCTTC. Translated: CASRLTSGASYNEQFF.

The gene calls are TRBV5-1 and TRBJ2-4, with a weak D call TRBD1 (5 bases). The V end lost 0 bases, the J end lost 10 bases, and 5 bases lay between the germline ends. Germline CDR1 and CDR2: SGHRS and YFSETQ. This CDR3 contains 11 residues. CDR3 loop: CASSLGQIQYF. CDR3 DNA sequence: TGCGCCAGCAGCTTGGGACAGATTCAGTACTTC.

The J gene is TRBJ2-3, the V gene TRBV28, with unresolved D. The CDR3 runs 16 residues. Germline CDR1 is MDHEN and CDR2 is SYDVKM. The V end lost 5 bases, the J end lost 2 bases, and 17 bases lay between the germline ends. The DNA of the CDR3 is TGTGCCAGCAGTGCCATAGACAAGACCTTCACAGATACGCAGTATTTT. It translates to CASSAIDKTFTDTQYF.

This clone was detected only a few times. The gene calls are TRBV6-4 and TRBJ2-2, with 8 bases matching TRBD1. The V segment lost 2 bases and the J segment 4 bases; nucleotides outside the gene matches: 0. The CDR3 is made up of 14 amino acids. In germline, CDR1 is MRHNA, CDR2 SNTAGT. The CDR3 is CASSDGQGTGELFF. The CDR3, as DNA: TGTGCCAGCAGTGACGGACAGGGCACCGGGGAGCTGTTTTTT.

Here the CDR3 reads CASSRSADYEQYF. In DNA form, the CDR3 reads TGTGCCAGCAGCCGCTCGGCGGACTACGAGCAGTACTTC. The chain joins TRBV7-9 to TRBJ2-7; no reliable D call. The CDR3 consists of 13 residues. Trimming took 5 bases from V and 3 from J, leaving 11 bases between them. Germline values: CDR1 SEHNR, CDR2 FQNEAQ (reference sequence).

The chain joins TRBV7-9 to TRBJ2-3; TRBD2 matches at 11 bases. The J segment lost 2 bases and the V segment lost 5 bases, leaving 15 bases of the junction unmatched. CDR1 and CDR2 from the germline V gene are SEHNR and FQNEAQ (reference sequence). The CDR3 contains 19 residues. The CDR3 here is CASSVRHRGTSGLTDTQYF. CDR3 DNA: TGTGCCAGCAGCGTGAGGCATAGGGGGACTAGCGGACTCACAGATACGCAGTATTTT.

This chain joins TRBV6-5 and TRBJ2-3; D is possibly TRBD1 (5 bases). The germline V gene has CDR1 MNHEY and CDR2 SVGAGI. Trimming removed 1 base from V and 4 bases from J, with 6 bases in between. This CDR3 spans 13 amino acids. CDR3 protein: CASSYFRADTQYF. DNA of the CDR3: TGTGCCAGCAGTTACTTCAGGGCAGATACGCAGTATTTT.

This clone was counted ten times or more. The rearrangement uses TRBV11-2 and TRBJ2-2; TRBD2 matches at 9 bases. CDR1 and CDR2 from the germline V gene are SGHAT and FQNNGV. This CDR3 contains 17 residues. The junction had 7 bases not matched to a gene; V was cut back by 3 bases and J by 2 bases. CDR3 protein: CASSLIGTSRNTGELFF. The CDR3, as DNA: TGTGCCAGCAGCTTGATCGGGACTAGCAGAAACACCGGGGAGCTGTTTTTT.

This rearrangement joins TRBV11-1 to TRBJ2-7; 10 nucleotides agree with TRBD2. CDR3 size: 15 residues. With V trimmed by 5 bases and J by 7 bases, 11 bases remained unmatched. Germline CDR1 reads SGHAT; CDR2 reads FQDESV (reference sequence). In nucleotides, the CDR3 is TGTGCCAGCAGCATCAGCGGGAGGGCCGTGGAGGAGCAGTACTTC. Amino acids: CASSISGRAVEEQYF.

The CDR3 DNA reads TGTGCCAGCAGTTTAAGGTGGGCAGCTGAAGCTTTCTTT. Translation gives CASSLRWAAEAFF. The chain employs TRBV27 and TRBJ1-1; no reliable D call. Germline lookup yields CDR1 MNHEY and CDR2 SMNVEV (reference sequence). This CDR3 spans 13 amino acids. Trimming removed 2 bases from V and 6 bases from J, with 10 bases in between.

CDR3 amino acids: CASSPGLAEVWADEQYF. DNA for the CDR3: TGTGCCAGCAGCCCGGGACTAGCGGAGGTCTGGGCGGACGAGCAGTACTTC. The chain carries TRBV11-2 and TRBJ2-7; 11 positions match TRBD2. This CDR3 comprises 17 residues. Germline-derived CDR1 and CDR2 are SGHAT and FQNNGV. V was pared by 5 bases and J by 5 bases, with 14 bases of the junction left unmatched.

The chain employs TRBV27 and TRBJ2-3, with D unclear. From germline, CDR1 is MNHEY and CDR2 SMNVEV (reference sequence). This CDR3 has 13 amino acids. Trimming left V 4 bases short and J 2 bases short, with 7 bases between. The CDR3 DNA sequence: TGTGCCAGCAGTTACCCCTCCACAGATACGCAGTATTTT. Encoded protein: CASSYPSTDTQYF.

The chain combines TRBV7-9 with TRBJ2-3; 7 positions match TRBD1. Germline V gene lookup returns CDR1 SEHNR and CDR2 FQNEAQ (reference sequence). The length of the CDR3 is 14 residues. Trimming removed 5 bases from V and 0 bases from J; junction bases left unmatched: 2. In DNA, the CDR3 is TGTGCCAGCAGCCGACAGGGAAGCACAGATACGCAGTATTTT. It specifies CASSRQGSTDTQYF.

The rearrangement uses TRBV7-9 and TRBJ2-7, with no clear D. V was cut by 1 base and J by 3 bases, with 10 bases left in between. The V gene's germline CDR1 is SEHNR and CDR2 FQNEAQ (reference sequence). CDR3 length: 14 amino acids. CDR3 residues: CASSLDPGIYEQYF. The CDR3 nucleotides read TGTGCCAGCAGCTTAGACCCCGGCATCTACGAGCAGTACTTC.

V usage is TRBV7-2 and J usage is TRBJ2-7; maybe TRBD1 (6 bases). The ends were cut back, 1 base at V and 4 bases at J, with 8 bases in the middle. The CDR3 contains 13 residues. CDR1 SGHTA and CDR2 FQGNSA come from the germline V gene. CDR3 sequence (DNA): TGTGCCAGCAGCTTAGAACAGGGATACGAGCAGTACTTC. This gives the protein CASSLEQGYEQYF.